A selection of T cell receptor beta chains follows, all from one sample in a study of blood T cells in healthy people across ages. Each CDR3 protein is one row after TCRdb ran MiXCR on the 5' RACE reads. Here the sample spans hundreds of thousands of distinct CDR3 sequences, roughly 48% being singletons. Sequencing used blood. These receptors originate from a man in his thirties or forties in good health. The CDR3 runs from the conserved cysteine through the conserved F or W. A D gene is named only where the DNA matches it firmly. Size tells how often a clone was seen (once, few, many) or the class of an expanded clone, and some rows leave it out.

clone_size: NA
d_call: TRBD1
j_call: TRBJ2-1
cdr3_length: 14
v_call: TRBV6-5
cdr3_nt: TGTGCCAGCAGCACCGGGACAGGGGTTAAAGAGCAGATCTTC
cdr3_aa: CASSTGTGVKEQIF

clone_size: NA
d_call: NA
j_call: TRBJ2-3
cdr3_length: 19
v_call: TRBV4-3
cdr3_nt: TGCGCCAGCAGCCAAGCTGTGAACGCCGGGACTCTAAGAAGGTATACGCAGTATTTT
cdr3_aa: CASSQAVNAGTLRRYTQYF

clone_size: few
d_call: NA
j_call: TRBJ1-2
cdr3_length: 13
v_call: TRBV7-3
cdr3_nt: TGTGCCAGCAGCTCTATGGGCCAACCGGGCTACACCTTC
cdr3_aa: CASSSMGQPGYTF

clone_size: NA
d_call: TRBD1
j_call: TRBJ2-1
cdr3_length: 14
v_call: TRBV29-1
cdr3_nt: TGCAGCGTTGAAGAGGGGACAGGGGGCCGTGAGCAGTTCTTC
cdr3_aa: CSVEEGTGGREQFF

clone_size: NA
d_call: NA
j_call: TRBJ1-1
cdr3_length: 16
v_call: TRBV3-1
cdr3_nt: TGTGCCAGCAGCCAAGAGTGGGCAGGGAGGAACACTGAAGCTTTCTTT
cdr3_aa: CASSQEWAGRNTEAFF

clone_size: NA
d_call: NA
j_call: TRBJ1-5
cdr3_length: 12
v_call: TRBV9
cdr3_nt: TGTGCCAGCAGCACCGGGGGGAAGCCCCAGCATTTT
cdr3_aa: CASSTGGKPQHF

clone_size: NA
d_call: TRBD1
j_call: TRBJ2-7
cdr3_length: 15
v_call: TRBV6-2/TRBV6-3
cdr3_nt: TGTGCCAGCAGTTACTTCCGACAGGGACCTAGCGAGCAGTACTTC
cdr3_aa: CASSYFRQGPSEQYF

clone_size: NA
d_call: NA
j_call: TRBJ2-5
cdr3_length: 13
v_call: TRBV27
cdr3_nt: TGTGCCAGCAGTTCCCTTCCTGGGGAGACCCAGTACTTC
cdr3_aa: CASSSLPGETQYF

clone_size: NA
d_call: TRBD1
j_call: TRBJ2-3
cdr3_length: 13
v_call: TRBV4-3
cdr3_nt: TGCGCCAGCAGCCAATACAGGGGAGATACGCAGTATTTT
cdr3_aa: CASSQYRGDTQYF

clone_size: few
d_call: NA
j_call: TRBJ1-5
cdr3_length: 11
v_call: TRBV6-2/TRBV6-3
cdr3_nt: TGTGCCAGCAGTTATACCGGGAAGAAGCATTTT
cdr3_aa: CASSYTGKKHF

clone_size: NA
d_call: NA
j_call: TRBJ2-1
cdr3_length: 15
v_call: TRBV5-1
cdr3_nt: TGCGCCAGCAGTACCGACAAACCAGCTCACAATGAGCAGTTCTTC
cdr3_aa: CASSTDKPAHNEQFF

clone_size: NA
d_call: TRBD2
j_call: TRBJ2-5
cdr3_length: 17
v_call: TRBV7-2
cdr3_nt: TGTGCCAGCAGCTTCGGAAGACTAGCGGGGGGTCAAGAGACCCAGTACTTC
cdr3_aa: CASSFGRLAGGQETQYF

clone_size: NA
d_call: TRBD2
j_call: TRBJ2-5
cdr3_length: 14
v_call: TRBV20-1
cdr3_nt: TGCAGTGCTAGAGTCGCGGGAGTACAAGAGACCCAGTACTTC
cdr3_aa: CSARVAGVQETQYF

clone_size: few
d_call: TRBD2
j_call: TRBJ2-3
cdr3_length: 17
v_call: TRBV12-3/TRBV12-4
cdr3_nt: TGTGCCAGCAGTTTAGCGGAAGCGGGGGGGCCCGCAGATACGCAGTATTTT
cdr3_aa: CASSLAEAGGPADTQYF

clone_size: once
d_call: NA
j_call: TRBJ2-2
cdr3_length: 15
v_call: TRBV4-3
cdr3_nt: TGCGCCAGCAGCCAAGGATTAATTACGCCCGGGGAGCTGTTTTTT
cdr3_aa: CASSQGLITPGELFF

clone_size: NA
d_call: NA
j_call: TRBJ2-7
cdr3_length: 13
v_call: TRBV9
cdr3_nt: TGTGCCAGCAGCGAGGGGGACGGGTACGAGCAGTACTTC
cdr3_aa: CASSEGDGYEQYF

clone_size: NA
d_call: TRBD1
j_call: TRBJ2-1
cdr3_length: 14
v_call: TRBV7-8
cdr3_nt: TGTGCCAGCAGCTTGACCAGGGGGTACAATGAGCAGTTCTTC
cdr3_aa: CASSLTRGYNEQFF

clone_size: NA
d_call: NA
j_call: TRBJ2-3
cdr3_length: 15
v_call: TRBV20-1
cdr3_nt: TGCAGTGCTTCAGGAGGGCTATTAAACACAGATACGCAGTATTTT
cdr3_aa: CSASGGLLNTDTQYF

clone_size: NA
d_call: NA
j_call: TRBJ1-2
cdr3_length: 16
v_call: TRBV4-1
cdr3_nt: TGCGCCAGCAGCCGATCCGGGACCCAAGATGGGAGGGGCTACACCTTC
cdr3_aa: CASSRSGTQDGRGYTF

clone_size: NA
d_call: NA
j_call: TRBJ1-1
cdr3_length: 13
v_call: TRBV15
cdr3_nt: TGTGCCACCAGCAGAGAAGCGAACACTGAAGCTTTCTTT
cdr3_aa: CATSREANTEAFF

clone_size: NA
d_call: NA
j_call: TRBJ2-1
cdr3_length: 13
v_call: TRBV2
cdr3_nt: TGTGCCAAGCGGACCGAAGTTTACAATGAGCAGTTCTTC
cdr3_aa: CAKRTEVYNEQFF

clone_size: few
d_call: TRBD2
j_call: TRBJ2-1
cdr3_length: 16
v_call: TRBV4-2
cdr3_nt: TGTGCCAGCAGCCAAGATGCGGGGGGCGCCTACAATGAGCAGTTCTTC
cdr3_aa: CASSQDAGGAYNEQFF